Presented here are 19 T cell receptor beta chains from one specimen sequenced in a study of T cell repertoires in cytomegalovirus infection. The antigens of these receptors remain unknown. TCRdb passed the reads through MiXCR, listing each CDR3 protein once. Among about 110,000 distinct CDR3 sequences listed, roughly 40% were seen once. Material: CD8+ T cells from cultured PBMCs, obtained from culture after CMV antigen stimulation. The receptors stem from a human donor in good health (CMV status not recorded). Some clones in this sample may be carry-over from other donors' samples.

As for this clonotype: Mismatch with germline at one junction end may stem from a read error. The V gene is TRBV7-8, the J gene TRBJ2-6; unclear D gene. CDR1 SGHVS and CDR2 FQNEAQ come from the germline V gene. The CDR3 totals 13 residues. Here the CDR3 reads CASSLSRANVLTF. The CDR3 coding sequence is TGTGCCAGCAGCCTCTCTCGGGCCAACGTCCTGACTTTC.

The V call is TRBV6-1, the J call TRBJ2-7, with TRBD2 matching over 7 bases. The CDR3 contains 16 residues. V gave up 2 bases and J gave up 4 bases; unmatched junction bases: 11. Germline V gene data show CDR1 as MNHNS and CDR2 as SASEGT. CDR3 protein: CASSETVAGVTYEQYF. In nucleotides, the CDR3 is TGTGCCAGCAGTGAAACGGTGGCGGGGGTCACATACGAGCAGTACTTC.

The chain couples TRBV12-3 or TRBV12-4 to TRBJ2-6; 7 bases match TRBD1. There are 18 residues in the CDR3. Losses at the gene ends were 6 bases for V and 1 base for J; bases not matched to a gene: 12. The CDR3 region has the DNA TGTGCCAGCAGGATACAGGGGAGCGTTTTGTCTGGGGCCAACGTCCTGACTTTC. This gives the protein CASRIQGSVLSGANVLTF.

The rearrangement uses TRBV27 and TRBJ2-1; D assignment may be TRBD1 or TRBD2 (5 bases each). Germline loops: CDR1 MNHEY, CDR2 SMNVEV (reference sequence). V was cut by 5 bases and J by 6 bases, with 11 bases left in between. The CDR3 runs 13 residues. CDR3 sequence reads: CASSPGTVNEQFF. CDR3 DNA: TGTGCCAGCAGTCCCGGGACGGTCAATGAGCAGTTCTTC.

This clonotype was detected many times. The chain joins TRBV12-3 or TRBV12-4 to TRBJ1-4, with 7 nucleotides matching TRBD1. The CDR3 is 15 residues long. The V gene end was trimmed by 6 bases and the J gene end by 4 bases; junction bases not matched to a gene: 8. As DNA, the CDR3 is TGTGCCAGCAGCCACGGGACAGCTCTTAATGAAAAACTGTTTTTT. It specifies CASSHGTALNEKLFF.

There are many counts of this clonotype. V gene TRBV6-1 combines with J gene TRBJ2-3, with D maybe TRBD2 (6 bases). Trimming removed 5 bases from V and 7 bases from J, with 13 bases in between. This CDR3 region has 13 residues. Germline V gene data show CDR1 as MNHNS and CDR2 as SASEGT. In DNA, the CDR3 is TGTGCCAGCAGTCCCCCGGGGAGGCATACGCAGTATTTT. Protein sequence: CASSPPGRHTQYF.

This sequence joins TRBV7-9 and TRBJ2-7, with TRBD1 matching 9 bases. V was clipped by 7 bases and J by 8 bases; unmatched bases: 9. The germline V gene has CDR1 SEHNR and CDR2 FQNEAQ (reference sequence). The CDR3 runs 13 residues. CDR3 protein: CASKGQGITKQYF. The CDR3, as DNA: TGTGCCAGCAAAGGACAGGGGATTACGAAGCAGTACTTC.

This clonotype occurred once. The chain carries TRBV7-9 and TRBJ1-2; tentatively, D is TRBD1 (5 bases). Trimming stripped 5 bases from V and 8 bases from J, with 15 bases between. The germline gives CDR1 SEHNR, CDR2 FQNEAQ (reference sequence). This CDR3 comprises 13 residues. CDR3 nucleotides: TGTGCCAGCAGCATCGACAGTAGGCGCGGCTACACCTTC. Translating gives CASSIDSRRGYTF.

CDR3 in DNA: TGTGCCAGCAGTTTATCCGGGACAGGGGAGACTGAAGCTTTCTTT. Amino acid sequence: CASSLSGTGETEAFF. The V and J genes are TRBV27 and TRBJ1-1, with 10 bases lining up with TRBD1. The CDR3 contains 15 residues. The germline gives CDR1 MNHEY, CDR2 SMNVEV (reference sequence). With V trimmed by 0 bases and J by 5 bases, 3 bases remained unmatched.

This chain links TRBV2 with TRBJ2-7, with a possible D match to TRBD1 (5 bases). The CDR3 has 16 residues. V dropped 6 bases and J dropped 0 bases, with 18 bases sitting between them. CDR1 is SNHLY and CDR2 is FYNNEI in the germline V gene. This CDR3 reads CASRDTVGFLSYEQYF. DNA of the CDR3: TGTGCCAGCAGGGACACCGTGGGATTTCTCTCCTACGAGCAGTACTTC.

V and J are TRBV11-2 and TRBJ2-7; possibly TRBD1 or TRBD2 for D (5 bases each). Trimming removed 0 bases at V and 2 bases at J, with 14 bases between. There are 16 residues in the CDR3. CDR1 is SGHAT and CDR2 is FQNNGV in the germline V gene. CDR3 coding DNA: TGTGCCAGCAGCTTAGACCGGGACGGACTTCCCTACGAGCAGTACTTC. It yields the protein CASSLDRDGLPYEQYF.

This clonotype was detected a few times. DNA for the CDR3: TGTGCCAGTAGTTTGGGGGTCTACAATGAGCAGTTCTTC. This sequence encodes CASSLGVYNEQFF. The gene calls are TRBV19 and TRBJ2-1, with D tentatively TRBD1 or TRBD2 (5 bases each). Germline CDR1 LNHDA, CDR2 SQIVND (reference sequence). V was shortened by 5 bases and J by 3 bases, with 8 bases between the two germline ends. This CDR3 contains 13 residues.

CDR3 protein: CASSLRDNEAFF. Written as DNA, the CDR3 is TGTGCCAGCAGCTTAAGGGACAATGAAGCTTTCTTT. This chain links TRBV7-8 with TRBJ1-1; tentatively, D is TRBD1 (6 bases). From germline, CDR1 is SGHVS and CDR2 FQNEAQ. The CDR3 covers 12 residues. V lost 2 bases, J lost 7 bases, and 8 bases lay in between.

The V call is TRBV5-6, the J call TRBJ1-1, with 10 bases identical to TRBD1. CDR1 and CDR2 from the germline V gene are SGHDT and YYEEEE. V lost 5 bases and J lost 7; bases outside the gene matches: 11. The CDR3 consists of 15 residues. CDR3: CASSFPRQGADEAFF. The CDR3 DNA reads as TGTGCCAGCAGTTTCCCGAGACAGGGGGCTGATGAAGCTTTCTTT.

This clonotype was picked up one time. The J gene is TRBJ2-2, the V gene TRBV4-3; TRBD2 matches at 12 bases. The germline V gene encodes CDR1 LGHNA and CDR2 YSLEER. After removal of 4 bases from V and 3 bases from J, the junction contained 3 bases not matched to a gene. This CDR3 comprises 16 residues. For the CDR3, the DNA is TGCGCCAGCAGCCCCCGACTAGCGGGGGACACCGGGGAGCTGTTTTTT. Its protein product is CASSPRLAGDTGELFF.

The genes are TRBV12-3 or TRBV12-4 and TRBJ2-2, with 8 bases matching TRBD1. This CDR3 spans 15 amino acids. V lost 7 bases, J lost 3 bases, and 7 bases stayed unmatched. The CDR3 DNA follows: TGTGCCAGCAACCCGACAGGGGTAGACACCGGGGAGCTGTTTTTT. Translating it yields CASNPTGVDTGELFF.

The chain uses TRBV4-2 and TRBJ2-1; no clear D gene. The V and J ends lost 3 bases and 1 base respectively, with 7 bases between them. The germline gives CDR1 LGHNA, CDR2 YNFKEQ. The CDR3 consists of 14 residues. The CDR3 nucleotides read TGTGCCAGCAGCCAGGCCGGGTCCTACAATGAGCAGTTCTTC. This sequence encodes CASSQAGSYNEQFF.

The chain carries TRBV29-1 and TRBJ2-1, with 13 bases matching TRBD2. J was trimmed by 10 bases and V by 1 base; bases with no gene match: 4. Germline CDR1 SQVTM, CDR2 ANQGSEA. This CDR3 has 14 residues. CDR3 nucleotide sequence: TGCAGCGTTGAAGGCGGACTAGCGGGGGTGGAGCAGTTCTTC. Amino acids: CSVEGGLAGVEQFF.

V usage is TRBV7-2 and J usage is TRBJ1-5; D not certain. The length of the CDR3 is 16 residues. Germline V lookup: CDR1 SGHTA, CDR2 FQGNSA. Trimming removed 1 base at V and 8 bases at J, with 18 bases between. The CDR3 region is CASSLESRTPVEPQHF. The CDR3 DNA sequence: TGTGCCAGCAGCTTAGAGTCCAGGACGCCGGTTGAGCCCCAGCATTTT.